This T cell receptor (beta chain) was profiled in a study of blood T cell repertoires in COVID-19. Overall study: Acute and convalescent COVID-19 specimens originated in the United States, Italy and Spain.

The cohort comprised adults aged 18 to 89 years residing in about two dozen US areas. Participant reports of clinical history set cohort assignment. The germline V gene encodes CDR1 SGHNT and CDR2 YYREEE (reference sequence). Germline trimming cut 4 bases from V and 6 bases from J; bases unmatched to any gene: 10. The CDR3 is made up of 15 amino acids. In the source study's methods: Amplification with reference gene primers provided the estimates of nucleated cell counts. Clones were sequenced by immunoSEQ multiplex PCR, and TCRdb holds only the in-frame ones, with some missing. That table gives V, J and clone size, and the DNA gave D and trimming. Counted here are 350,000 to 400,000 clones, 70% to 90% occurring once; the ten biggest clones make up roughly 0.97%.

The clonotype comes from a young woman with acute COVID-19. J is TRBJ2-3 and V is TRBV5-4; 8 nucleotides match TRBD2. Sequencing input: PBMCs or T cells enriched from blood (not recorded which). DNA for the CDR3: TGTGCCAGCAGCGCCGCGGGGGGCGCAAAGGATACGCAGTATTTT. Translation: CASSAAGGAKDTQYF.